The clone carrying this TCR beta chain came up once. The repertoire was sequenced with immunoSEQ multiplex PCR; TCRdb's copy has only in-frame clones and lacks some. The table lists 350,000 to 450,000 clones, around 86% of them singletons, with 3.4% in the top ten. The entry originates in a study of Ad26.COV2.S vaccination and SARS-CoV-2 variants. Study summary: The trial was COV1001 and the donor's arm was Ad26.COV2.S. Intramuscularly, Ad26.COV2.S was given either once or twice, 56 days apart.

Regarding treatment: some 19 received Ad26.COV2.S at low or high dose, single or two shots; 5 received placebo; per-sample allocation not given. Samples were taken on day 63 after the first vaccine or placebo injection. The individual, an adult aged 18-55 years, was a donor in Boston. The length of the CDR3 is 13 residues. Germline values: CDR1 SGHNT, CDR2 YYREEE (reference sequence). Trimming stripped 2 bases from V and 11 bases from J, with 14 bases between. This TCR was recovered from a person between 18 and 65 years old who received the Ad26.COV2.S COVID-19 vaccine or a placebo. The chain links TRBV5-4 to TRBJ2-1; D not resolved. The material was peripheral blood, obtained in a trial of Ad26.COV2.S vaccine versus placebo. CDR3 coding DNA: TGTGCCAGCAGCTTCCCCCCGGCGGAAAAGCAGTTCTTC. Translating it yields CASSFPPAEKQFF.